The 20 T cell receptor beta chains below were found in one sample sequenced in a study of blood T cell repertoires in COVID-19 (dated by TCRdb to about 2020). The receptor library was made with the immunoSEQ multiplex PCR assay. TCRdb retrieved this table from immuneACCESS and kept in-frame rearrangements only. Not all clones are present; in checked studies, unresolved V genes account for under half, and no reason is known for the remainder. The sample contains some 300,000 clones, approximately 88% of them found a single time. 5.5% to 8.5% of the sample goes to the ten largest clones. The sequenced sample consisted of peripheral blood. The receptors derive from a woman in her twenties or thirties who had recovered from COVID-19.

The chain has TRBV24-1 and TRBJ2-3; TRBD1 aligns across 7 bases. Germline lookup yields CDR1 KGHDR and CDR2 SFDVKD. Losses at the gene ends were 5 bases for V and 3 bases for J; bases not matched to a gene: 1. The CDR3 runs 13 residues. CDR3 sequence: CATSGTGTDTQYF. The CDR3 coding sequence is TGTGCCACCAGTGGGACAGGTACAGATACGCAGTATTTT.

This chain links TRBV9 with TRBJ2-5; D perhaps matches TRBD1 (5 bases). This CDR3 comprises 15 residues. Deletions cut 0 bases from V and 4 bases from J, with 13 bases between. CDR1 and CDR2 from the germline V gene are SGDLS and YYNGEE. For the CDR3, the DNA is TGTGCCAGCAGCGTAGGATCGGACACTCGAGAGACCCAGTACTTC. Residues: CASSVGSDTRETQYF.

The chain joins TRBV5-6 to TRBJ1-1; the D is unclear. The V gene lost 1 base and the J gene lost 5 bases, with 12 bases spanning the gap. The CDR3 extends over 14 amino acids. CDR1 is SGHDT, CDR2 YYEEEE, per germline. CDR3 DNA sequence: TGTGCCAGCAGCTTGATTTCAGCTAGGACTGAAGCTTTCTTT. It translates to CASSLISARTEAFF.

The V and J genes are TRBV5-4 and TRBJ1-1; 9 nucleotides match TRBD1. Trimming took 0 bases from V and 2 from J; bases not matched to a gene: 2. The CDR3 runs 15 residues. Per the germline V gene, CDR1 is SGHNT and CDR2 is YYREEE (reference sequence). CDR3 nucleotide sequence: TGTGCCAGCAGCTTGGGGACAGGGGTTAACACTGAAGCTTTCTTT. Translating gives CASSLGTGVNTEAFF.

The rearrangement uses TRBV9 and TRBJ1-2; tentative D call: TRBD1 (5 bases). V was shortened by 4 bases and J by 8 bases, with 21 bases between the two germline ends. The CDR3 contains 15 residues. Germline CDR1 and CDR2: SGDLS and YYNGEE. The CDR3 sequence: CASSPGAGAGGGYTF. CDR3 DNA: TGTGCCAGCAGCCCCGGGGCCGGGGCGGGAGGGGGCTACACCTTC.

The chain employs TRBV10-1 and TRBJ2-7; possible D gene TRBD1, 6 bases. The CDR3 length is 13 residues. Germline V gene data show CDR1 as WNHNN and CDR2 as SYGVQD (reference sequence). Between the trimmed V and J ends, which lost 6 bases and 1 base, there was a span of 10 bases. The CDR3 region is CASRTGISYEQYF. DNA for the CDR3: TGCGCCAGCAGAACAGGGATTTCCTACGAGCAGTACTTC.

The V call is TRBV7-8, the J call TRBJ2-4, with 7 positions matching TRBD1. The junction had 10 bases not matched to a gene; V was cut back by 2 bases and J by 6 bases. This CDR3 spans 16 amino acids. From germline, CDR1 is SGHVS and CDR2 FQNEAQ. In DNA form, the CDR3 reads TGTGCCAGCAGCTTATGGTTGGGGGACAGAACAAACATTCAGTACTTC. Encoded protein: CASSLWLGDRTNIQYF.

The gene calls are TRBV7-9 and TRBJ2-1; 11 bases line up with TRBD1. After removal of 5 bases from V and 7 bases from J, the junction contained 4 bases not matched to a gene. The germline V gene has CDR1 SEHNR and CDR2 FQNEAQ (reference sequence). The CDR3 contains 14 residues. CDR3 amino acids: CASSGQGAFNEQFF. CDR3 DNA: TGTGCCAGCAGCGGACAGGGGGCGTTTAATGAGCAGTTCTTC.

This chain connects TRBV6-5 to TRBJ1-2, with a tentative D call TRBD1 (5 bases). Trimming pared 6 bases from V and 8 bases from J, leaving 16 bases between. The CDR3 has 13 residues. Per germline, CDR1 MNHEY and CDR2 SVGAGI. The DNA of the CDR3 is TGTGCCAGCAGGCTCAAGGGGTCTCGGGGCTACACCTTC. Its translation is CASRLKGSRGYTF.

CDR3 sequence (DNA): TGTGCCAGTAGCCCGGGACAGGCTAATGAAAAACTGTTTTTT. It is translated as CASSPGQANEKLFF. The chain is built from TRBV19 and TRBJ1-4, with 8 bases identical to TRBD1. With 6 bases clipped from V and 3 bases from J, the junction kept 3 bases outside the gene matches. The length of the CDR3 is 14 residues. Germline V CDR1 and CDR2: LNHDA, SQIVND (reference sequence).

Only one count was recorded for this clone. CDR3 nucleotide sequence: TGTGCCAGCAGTTTTGGCAGGGTGGACTACGAGCAGTACTTC. Amino acids: CASSFGRVDYEQYF. The rearrangement joins TRBV27 to TRBJ2-7, with TRBD1 as a possible D gene (5 bases). The CDR3 runs 14 residues. V was pared by 3 bases and J by 3 bases, with 12 bases between. In germline, CDR1 is MNHEY, CDR2 SMNVEV (reference sequence).

The J gene is TRBJ2-5, the V gene TRBV14; weak D call: TRBD1 (5 bases). V was trimmed by 3 bases and J by 1 base, leaving 12 bases between them. The CDR3 totals 15 residues. Germline V lookup: CDR1 SGHDN, CDR2 FVKESK. CDR3 nucleotide sequence: TGTGCCAGCAGCCAGACAGAGGATAGCCAAGAGACCCAGTACTTC. Translating gives CASSQTEDSQETQYF.

The gene calls are TRBV7-9 and TRBJ1-2; 10 positions match TRBD1. Germline V lookup: CDR1 SEHNR, CDR2 FQNEAQ (reference sequence). J gave up 4 bases and V 3 bases, and 14 bases lay outside the gene matches. The CDR3 runs to 18 residues. CDR3 loop: CASSLPPPRQGAVYGYTF. The CDR3 nucleotides are TGTGCCAGCAGCTTGCCCCCCCCTCGACAGGGGGCGGTCTATGGCTACACCTTC.

The chain combines TRBV28 with TRBJ1-6, with 9 positions matching TRBD1. Germline CDR1 reads MDHEN; CDR2 reads SYDVKM. V shed 6 bases and J 7 bases; nucleotides not matched to a gene: 4. The CDR3 has 14 amino acids. This CDR3 is CASSYGQGNSPLHF. The CDR3 DNA is TGTGCCAGCAGCTACGGACAGGGGAATTCACCCCTCCACTTT.

The genes are TRBV3-1 (or the pseudogene TRBV3-2) and TRBJ1-3; D is perhaps TRBD1 (6 bases). The CDR3 has 14 residues. V was pared by 1 base and J by 8 bases, with 12 bases between. Germline lookup yields CDR1 LGHDT and CDR2 YNNKEL (reference sequence). The CDR3 coding sequence is TGTGCCAGCAGCCAAGTTACAGGGAAGGACACCATATATTTT. Protein: CASSQVTGKDTIYF.

This clone was recorded only once. The chain employs TRBV28 and TRBJ1-2, with 8 bases matching TRBD1. Germline V lookup: CDR1 MDHEN, CDR2 SYDVKM. V gave up 7 bases and J gave up 2 bases; unmatched junction bases: 6. CDR3 length equals 14 residues. Here the CDR3 reads CASNRGQENYGYTF. CDR3 coding DNA: TGTGCCAGCAACCGGGGACAGGAGAACTATGGCTACACCTTC.

J is TRBJ2-5 and V is TRBV29-1, with D uncertain. V was shortened by 7 bases and J by 5 bases, with 11 bases between the two germline ends. The CDR3 is made up of 11 amino acids. In germline, CDR1 is SQVTM, CDR2 ANQGSEA. The CDR3 DNA reads TGCAGCGCCTCCCTTGAGGAGACCCAGTACTTC. Translating gives CSASLEETQYF. Full variable domain (missing parts from reference TRBV29-1 and TRBJ2-5): SAVISQKPSRDICQRGTSLTIQCQVDSQVTMMFWYRQQPGQSLTLIATANQGSEATYESGFVIDKFPISRPNLTFSTLTVSNMSPEDSSIYLCSASLEETQYFGPGTRLLVL.

The chain is built from TRBV15 and TRBJ2-5, with 11 nucleotides matching TRBD1. The junction had 4 bases not matched to a gene; V was cut back by 3 bases and J by 7 bases. The CDR3 extends over 14 amino acids. Germline V gene data show CDR1 as LNHNV and CDR2 as YYDKDF (reference sequence). The CDR3 loop reads CATSRDRGHVTQYF. The CDR3 nucleotides read TGTGCCACCAGCAGGGACAGGGGGCATGTGACCCAGTACTTC.

The chain has TRBV5-4 and TRBJ2-4; 10 bases align to TRBD1. The CDR3 length is 14 residues. J gave up 8 bases and V 4 bases, and 6 bases lay outside the gene matches. Germline CDR1 is SGHNT and CDR2 is YYREEE (reference sequence). The CDR3, as DNA: TGTGCCAGCAGCATTGGACAGGGGGAGGACATTCAGTACTTC. Its translation: CASSIGQGEDIQYF. Variable domain in full (rest from reference TRBV5-4 and TRBJ2-4): ETGVTQSPTHLIKTRGQQVTLRCSSQSGHNTVSWYQQALGQGPQFIFQYYREEENGRGNFPPRFSGLQFPNYSSELNVNALELDDSALYLCASSIGQGEDIQYFGAGTRLSVL.

The chain recombines TRBV19 with TRBJ1-5; D perhaps matches TRBD1 (5 bases). This CDR3 has 12 amino acids. The V gene lost 1 base and the J gene lost 9 bases, with 7 bases spanning the gap. CDR1 is LNHDA and CDR2 is SQIVND in the germline V gene (reference sequence). CDR3 region: CASSIGGGPQHF. The CDR3 nucleotides are TGTGCCAGTAGTATAGGGGGCGGGCCCCAGCATTTT.